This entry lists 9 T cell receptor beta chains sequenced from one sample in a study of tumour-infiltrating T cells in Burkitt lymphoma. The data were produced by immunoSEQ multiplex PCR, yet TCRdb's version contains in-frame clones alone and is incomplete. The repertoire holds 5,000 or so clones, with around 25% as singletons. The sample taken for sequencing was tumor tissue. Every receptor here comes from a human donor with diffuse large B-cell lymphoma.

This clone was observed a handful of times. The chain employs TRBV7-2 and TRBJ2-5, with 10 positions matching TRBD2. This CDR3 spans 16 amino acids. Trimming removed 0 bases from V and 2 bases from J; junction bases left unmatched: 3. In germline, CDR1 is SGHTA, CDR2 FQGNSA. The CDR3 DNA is TGTGCCAGCAGCTTAGCCTCTAGCGGGAGACAAGAGACCCAGTACTTC. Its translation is CASSLASSGRQETQYF.

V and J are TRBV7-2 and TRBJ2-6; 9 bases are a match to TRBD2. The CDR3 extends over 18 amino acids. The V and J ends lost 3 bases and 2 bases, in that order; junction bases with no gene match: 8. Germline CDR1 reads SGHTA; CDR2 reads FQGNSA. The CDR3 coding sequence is TGTGCCAGCAGCTTGGGGCTAGCGGGAACCCCTGGGGCCAACGTCCTGACTTTC. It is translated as CASSLGLAGTPGANVLTF.

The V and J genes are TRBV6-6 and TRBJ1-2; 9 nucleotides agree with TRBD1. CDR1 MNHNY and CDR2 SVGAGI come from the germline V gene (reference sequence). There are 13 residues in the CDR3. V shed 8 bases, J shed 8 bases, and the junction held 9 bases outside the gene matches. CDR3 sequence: CASRPGQGMGYTF. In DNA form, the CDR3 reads TGTGCCAGCCGACCGGGACAGGGAATGGGCTACACCTTC.

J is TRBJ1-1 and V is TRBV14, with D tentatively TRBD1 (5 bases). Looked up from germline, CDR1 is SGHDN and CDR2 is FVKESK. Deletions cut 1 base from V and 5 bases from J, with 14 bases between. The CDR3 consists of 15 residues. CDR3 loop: CASSQGLGGGTEAFF. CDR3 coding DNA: TGTGCCAGCAGCCAAGGTCTCGGGGGGGGGACTGAAGCTTTCTTT.

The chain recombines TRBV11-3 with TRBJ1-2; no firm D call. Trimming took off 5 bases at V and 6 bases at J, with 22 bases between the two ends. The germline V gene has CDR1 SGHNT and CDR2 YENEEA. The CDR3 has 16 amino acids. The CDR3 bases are TGTGCCAGCAGCCGACAACCCTCGGACCAGAGGAATGGCTACACCTTC. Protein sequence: CASSRQPSDQRNGYTF.

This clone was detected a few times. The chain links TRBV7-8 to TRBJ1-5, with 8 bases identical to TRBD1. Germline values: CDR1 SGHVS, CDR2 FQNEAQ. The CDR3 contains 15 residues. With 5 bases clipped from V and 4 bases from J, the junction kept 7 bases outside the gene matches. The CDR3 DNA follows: TGTGCCAGCAGCCTCAACACAGGGGGGAATCAGCCCCAGCATTTT. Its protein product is CASSLNTGGNQPQHF.

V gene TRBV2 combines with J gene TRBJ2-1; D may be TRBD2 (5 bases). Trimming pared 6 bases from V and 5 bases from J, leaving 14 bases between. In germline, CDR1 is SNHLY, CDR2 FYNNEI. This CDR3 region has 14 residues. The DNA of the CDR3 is TGTGCCAGCAGGGCCCCGGCTAGCCACAATGAGCAGTTCTTC. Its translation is CASRAPASHNEQFF. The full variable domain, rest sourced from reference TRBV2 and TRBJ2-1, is EPEVTQTPSHQVTQMGQEVILRCVPISNHLYFYWYRQILGQKVEFLVSFYNNEISEKSEIFDDQFSVERPDGSNFTLKIRSTKLEDSAMYFCASRAPASHNEQFFGPGTRLTVL.

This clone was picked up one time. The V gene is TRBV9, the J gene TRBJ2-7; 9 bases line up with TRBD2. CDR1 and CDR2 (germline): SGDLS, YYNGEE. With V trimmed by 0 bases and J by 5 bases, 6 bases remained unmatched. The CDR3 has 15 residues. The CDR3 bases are TGTGCCAGCAGCGTAGTGGCGGGAGGGCCGGACGAGCAGTACTTC. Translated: CASSVVAGGPDEQYF. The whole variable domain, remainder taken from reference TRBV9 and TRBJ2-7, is DSGVTQTPKHLITATGQRVTLRCSPRSGDLSVYWYQQSLDQGLQFLIQYYNGEERAKGNILERFSAQQFPDLHSELNLSSLELGDSALYFCASSVVAGGPDEQYFGPGTRLTVT.

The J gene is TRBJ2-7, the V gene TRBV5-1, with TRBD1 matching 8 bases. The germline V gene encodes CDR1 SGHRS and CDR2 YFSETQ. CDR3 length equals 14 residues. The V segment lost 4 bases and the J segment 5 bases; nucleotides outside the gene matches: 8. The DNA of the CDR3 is TGCGCCAGCAGCAACGGACAGGGTGGCGACGAGCAGTACTTC. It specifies CASSNGQGGDEQYF.